This record concerns one T cell receptor (beta chain) sequence. From germline, CDR1 is SGHRS and CDR2 YFSETQ. The CDR3 contains 14 residues. The junction had 8 bases not matched to a gene; V was cut back by 2 bases and J by 6 bases. As originally analysed: Reference gene primers were amplified, and this amplification served to estimate nucleated cell counts. Repertoires were generated with immunoSEQ multiplex PCR, while TCRdb's copy carries only in-frame clones and drops some. That table furnishes V, J and clone size, whereas the DNA furnished D and trimming. The table records approximately 130,000 clones, just under 80% of them present only once. The data stem from a study of blood T cell repertoires in COVID-19. Study-level background: Sites across the United States, Italy and Spain contributed samples from acute and convalescent COVID-19. Nucleic acid was either cDNA or gDNA, and it came from T cells, B-cell-depleted T cells, or PBMCs.

V is TRBV5-1 and J is TRBJ2-7; 7 bases match TRBD1. This sequence originates from a human donor in a cohort sampled during active COVID-19. Specimen: peripheral blood. The CDR3 is CASSFGQDPGEQYF. CDR3 nucleotides: TGCGCCAGCAGCTTCGGACAGGATCCGGGCGAGCAGTACTTC.